This T cell receptor beta chain was identified during a study of cytomegalovirus exposure and HLA in healthy donors. Study overall: HLA-typed donors contributed around 88 million unique TCRs, which were held in an early data release. Study outcomes and limitations: The listing of roughly 160 TCR beta chains classed them as cytomegalovirus-associated. Exclusion applied to some V segments, including TRBV6-2 and TRBV6-3, as they were indistinguishable.

Primers included in the PCR were 60 Vbeta and 13 Jbeta primers. Sequencing used immunoSEQ multiplex PCR; TCRdb keeps in-frame clones, though not all of them. The table lists tens of thousands of clones, around three quarters of them singletons, with about 1.4% in the top ten. Note on this clone: Its antigen is unknown.

Trimming cost V 1 base and J 2 bases; bases outside gene matches: 5. The germline CDR1 and CDR2 sequences are SGHTA and FQGNSA. The CDR3 totals 15 residues. Sequenced sample: PBMCs. The sequence derives from a male donor in good health and CMV-seronegative. This chain links TRBV7-2 with TRBJ2-7, with 7 positions matching TRBD1. CDR3 sequence (DNA): TGTGCCAGCAGCTTAGTTCTGCAGGGGGCCTACGAGCAGTACTTC. Its translation: CASSLVLQGAYEQYF.